This TCR beta chain was sequenced for a study of Graves' ophthalmopathy and Graves' hyperthyroidism. Amplification targeted the TCR beta CDR3 regions, with RNA transcripts as the source material. HTBI primers served in a first-round RT-PCR, which a second-round multiplex PCR followed. Each CDR3 protein gets one entry after TCRdb re-called the multiplex PCR reads with MiXCR. The repertoire includes around 470,000 distinct CDR3 sequences, 13% to 15% of them detected once, and 8% to 10% sits in the top ten. The clonotype originates from a woman younger than 45 with Graves' ophthalmopathy. The sequencing sample was made of blood.

The CDR3 nucleotides read TGTGCCAGCAGTTACGGTGGGACAGGGGGCCAGCCCCAGCATTTT. Its translation: CASSYGGTGGQPQHF. The chain uses TRBV6-5 and TRBJ1-5, with 12 bases fitting TRBD1. Per germline, CDR1 MNHEY and CDR2 SVGAGI. Losses at the gene ends were 2 bases for V and 7 bases for J; bases not matched to a gene: 3. This CDR3 is built from 15 residues.